The 24 T cell receptor beta chains presented below share a single source sample, sequenced in a study of vaccination effects on CD4 cells after COVID-19 (dated by TCRdb to between 2021 and 2024). To prepare the library, the immunoSEQ multiplex PCR assay was applied. TCRdb mirrors the immuneACCESS table, restricted to in-frame sequences. Some clones are absent from its copies; in checked studies, under half trace to an unresolved V gene, and the reason for the others is unknown. This sample is represented by 20,000 to 25,000 clones; nearly 75% of them were singletons. The ten largest account for 9.5% to 12% of the sample. These receptors have no identified antigens. After roughly 11 days of culture, CD4+ T cells were isolated with the EasySep CD4+ T cell isolation kit. The input for sequencing was CD4+ T cells from PBMCs cultured without peptide, taken before COVID-19 vaccination. These receptors came from a human donor who received a COVID-19 vaccine.

CDR3 loop: CASSVIAGNTEAFF. The CDR3 DNA reads TGTGCCAGCAGTGTAATTGCGGGTAACACTGAAGCTTTCTTT. V is TRBV2 and J is TRBJ1-1; D ambiguous. This CDR3 is 14 amino acids long. Germline lookup yields CDR1 SNHLY and CDR2 FYNNEI. Trimming removed 4 bases from V and 2 bases from J, with 11 bases in between.

V and J are TRBV5-1 and TRBJ1-6; 7 nucleotides line up with TRBD1. The ends lost 0 bases at V and 7 bases at J; junction bases unmatched: 4. The CDR3 sequence is 15 residues long. The V gene's germline CDR1 is SGHRS and CDR2 YFSETQ. The CDR3 DNA reads as TGCGCCAGCAGCTTGGATCTGACAGGGAATTCACCCCTCCACTTT. Residues: CASSLDLTGNSPLHF. The entire variable domain, with the rest obtained from reference TRBV5-1 and TRBJ1-6, is as follows: KAGVTQTPRYLIKTRGQQVTLSCSPISGHRSVSWYQQTPGQGLQFLFEYFSETQRNKGNFPGRFSGRQFSNSRSEMNVSTLELGDSALYLCASSLDLTGNSPLHFGNGTRLTVT.

The chain recombines TRBV15 with TRBJ2-5, with 8 bases lining up with TRBD2. Germline-derived CDR1 and CDR2 are LNHNV and YYDKDF (reference sequence). The trim removed 6 bases at V and 5 bases at J, leaving 8 bases unmatched. The CDR3 is made up of 14 amino acids. CDR3 nucleotide sequence: TGTGCCACCAGTTCAAGCGGGAGTGAGGAGACCCAGTACTTC. Amino acids: CATSSSGSEETQYF.

CDR3 in DNA: TGTGCCAGCAGTTACGGGACAGGGGGTCACGAGCAGTACTTC. It codes for CASSYGTGGHEQYF. The rearrangement uses TRBV28 and TRBJ2-7, with 11 positions matching TRBD1. CDR3 length equals 14 residues. The germline V gene has CDR1 MDHEN and CDR2 SYDVKM. V trimming: 4 bases; J trimming: 5 bases; junction bases outside the gene matches: 4.

The V call is TRBV12-5, the J call TRBJ1-1; D is unclear. There are 12 residues in the CDR3. V was pared by 4 bases and J by 5 bases, with 8 bases between. From germline, CDR1 is LGHNT and CDR2 FRNRAP. The CDR3 here is CASGWDWTEAFF. In DNA, the CDR3 is TGTGCTAGTGGTTGGGATTGGACTGAAGCTTTCTTT.

The chain has TRBV2 and TRBJ1-4; 7 positions match TRBD1. V gave up 2 bases and J gave up 7 bases; unmatched junction bases: 1. The CDR3 contains 13 residues. The germline CDR1 and CDR2 sequences are SNHLY and FYNNEI. Written as DNA, the CDR3 is TGTGCCAGCAGTGAACAGGGGGTTGAAAAACTGTTTTTT. Translating it yields CASSEQGVEKLFF.

The chain joins TRBV3-1 (or the pseudogene TRBV3-2) to TRBJ1-1, with a weak D call TRBD1 (5 bases). Germline V gene sequence: CDR1 LGHDT, CDR2 YNNKEL (reference sequence). V lost 1 base to trimming and J lost 4 bases, with 19 bases between them. The CDR3 totals 17 residues. CDR3 amino acids: CASSQAPGRVFGTEAFF. In nucleotides, the CDR3 is TGTGCCAGCAGCCAAGCCCCGGGCAGGGTGTTCGGCACTGAAGCTTTCTTT.

The genes are TRBV7-9 and TRBJ2-3; the match to TRBD2 covers 8 bases. CDR3 length: 15 residues. V shed 2 bases and J 2 bases; nucleotides not matched to a gene: 3. Germline V gives CDR1 SEHNR, CDR2 FQNEAQ (reference sequence). Written as DNA, the CDR3 is TGTGCCAGCAGCTTATTAGCGGGGATCACAGATACGCAGTATTTT. It specifies CASSLLAGITDTQYF.

This clone was counted a single time. V is TRBV19 and J is TRBJ2-7, with 7 positions matching TRBD2. Germline V gene lookup returns CDR1 LNHDA and CDR2 SQIVND (reference sequence). The J segment lost 2 bases and the V segment lost 4 bases, leaving 5 bases of the junction unmatched. The CDR3 has 14 amino acids. The chain's CDR3 is CASSTQRGAYEQYF. Written as DNA, the CDR3 is TGTGCCAGTAGTACGCAGCGGGGAGCCTACGAGCAGTACTTC.

This clone turned up a few times. The CDR3 loop reads CASSPTYSNQPQHF. The CDR3 coding sequence is TGTGCCAGCAGTCCCACCTATAGCAATCAGCCCCAGCATTTT. This chain links TRBV27 with TRBJ1-5; unclear D gene. Germline CDR1 MNHEY, CDR2 SMNVEV (reference sequence). The CDR3 extends over 14 amino acids. Trimming removed 5 bases from V and 0 bases from J, with 8 bases in between.

The chain recombines TRBV27 with TRBJ2-7; weak D call: TRBD1 (8 bases). Between the trimmed V and J ends, which lost 7 bases and 0 bases, there was a span of 25 bases. This CDR3 has 18 residues. The germline V gene has CDR1 MNHEY and CDR2 SMNVEV (reference sequence). The CDR3 nucleotides are TGTGCCAGCAAACCGGGGGGCGGACAGGGCGACCGCTCCTACGAGCAGTACTTC. As protein: CASKPGGGQGDRSYEQYF.

V is TRBV11-3 and J is TRBJ2-2; 8 bases fit TRBD2. CDR1 is SGHNT and CDR2 is YENEEA in the germline V gene. The CDR3 has 15 amino acids. V lost 4 bases, J lost 7 bases, and 8 bases stayed unmatched. In nucleotides, the CDR3 is TGTGCCAGCAGCTCCCACGGCGGGGGGAGCGGGGAGCTGTTTTTT. Its protein product is CASSSHGGGSGELFF.

The chain has TRBV3-1 (or the pseudogene TRBV3-2) and TRBJ1-1; perhaps TRBD1 as D (5 bases). V lost 1 base and J lost 3, with 12 bases in between. The CDR3 sequence is 15 residues long. Looked up from germline, CDR1 is LGHDT and CDR2 is YNNKEL (reference sequence). The CDR3 nucleotides read TGTGCCAGCAGCCAAGTTGTGACGGGGGACACTGAAGCTTTCTTT. It yields the protein CASSQVVTGDTEAFF.

Of note for this clone: This specimen includes other DNA sequences encoding the same CDR3. The chain is built from TRBV6-5 and TRBJ1-1; TRBD1 is a possible D gene (6 bases). Germline V lookup: CDR1 MNHEY, CDR2 SVGAGI. CDR3 length equals 14 residues. V lost 2 bases, J lost 1 base, and 8 bases lay in between. In DNA, the CDR3 is TGTGCCAGCAGTTACCTACAGGGGAACACTGAAGCTTTCTTT. Its protein is CASSYLQGNTEAFF.

The chain joins TRBV19 to TRBJ1-2; D gene ambiguous. Trimming cost V 3 bases and J 7 bases, with 18 bases left between them. Looked up from germline, CDR1 is LNHDA and CDR2 is SQIVND (reference sequence). The CDR3 spans 15 residues. As DNA, the CDR3 is TGTGCCAGTAGTATGCGAAGGGCGGCAGAGGGTGGCTACACCTTC. Amino acid sequence: CASSMRRAAEGGYTF. Drawing the rest from reference TRBV19 and TRBJ1-2, the complete variable domain is DGGITQSPKYLFRKEGQNVTLSCEQNLNHDAMYWYRQDPGQGLRLIYYSQIVNDFQKGDIAEGYSVSREKKESFPLTVTSAQKNPTAFYLCASSMRRAAEGGYTFGSGTRLTVV.

V usage is TRBV19 and J usage is TRBJ2-4, with 7 bases matching TRBD1. The CDR3 contains 16 residues. J was trimmed by 2 bases and V by 1 base; bases with no gene match: 5. The germline V gene encodes CDR1 LNHDA and CDR2 SQIVND (reference sequence). DNA for the CDR3: TGTGCCAGTAGTATAGGGCAGGGGGTAACCAAAAACATTCAGTACTTC. Translated: CASSIGQGVTKNIQYF.

This sequence joins TRBV4-2 and TRBJ2-7, with 13 bases that match TRBD2. Germline CDR1 and CDR2: LGHNA and YNFKEQ. V shed 3 bases and J 0 bases; nucleotides not matched to a gene: 2. This CDR3 contains 16 residues. The CDR3 region is CASSQGLAGSSYEQYF. The CDR3 coding sequence is TGTGCCAGCAGCCAGGGACTAGCGGGGAGCTCCTACGAGCAGTACTTC.

There are a few counts of this clone. The chain couples TRBV6-6 to TRBJ2-7; D unclear. V lost 2 bases, J lost 3 bases, and 5 bases lay in between. The CDR3 sequence is 12 residues long. Germline CDR1 and CDR2: MNHNY and SVGAGI (reference sequence). Here the CDR3 DNA reads TGTGCCAGCAGTTACAATCGCTACGAGCAGTACTTC. Amino acids: CASSYNRYEQYF.

The chain is built from TRBV5-1 and TRBJ1-1, with unresolved D. V lost 2 bases to trimming and J lost 5 bases, with 13 bases between them. Germline V CDR1 and CDR2: SGHRS, YFSETQ. The CDR3 has 14 residues. The CDR3 nucleotides read TGCGCCAGCAGCTTTCTCCCCGATGGGACTGAAGCTTTCTTT. Encoded protein: CASSFLPDGTEAFF.

The chain has TRBV18 and TRBJ1-2; TRBD1 aligns across 7 bases. The CDR3 totals 13 residues. V dropped 3 bases and J dropped 4; count of bases not matched to a gene: 2. CDR1 is KGHSH and CDR2 is LQKENI in the germline V gene. The CDR3 sequence: CASSPDRAYGYTF. CDR3 sequence (DNA): TGTGCCAGCTCACCTGACAGGGCCTATGGCTACACCTTC.

The rearrangement links TRBV14 to TRBJ1-1, with D tentatively TRBD1 (5 bases). The CDR3 covers 12 residues. CDR1 and CDR2 (germline): SGHDN, FVKESK. Trimming cost V 10 bases and J 0 bases, with 9 bases left between them. The CDR3 is CAIGTLNTEAFF. DNA for the CDR3: TGTGCCATAGGGACCTTGAACACTGAAGCTTTCTTT. The whole variable domain, filled in from reference TRBV14 and TRBJ1-1, reads EAGVTQFPSHSVIEKGQTVTLRCDPISGHDNLYWYRRVMGKEIKFLLHFVKESKQDESGMPNNRFLAERTGGTYSTLKVQPAELEDSGVYFCAIGTLNTEAFFGQGTRLTVV.

This clone was observed a handful of times. The chain employs TRBV28 and TRBJ2-7; weak D call: TRBD1 (6 bases). CDR3 length: 12 residues. The V gene lost 8 bases and the J gene lost 2 bases, with 10 bases spanning the gap. The V gene's germline CDR1 is MDHEN and CDR2 SYDVKM. In DNA, the CDR3 is TGTGCCAGCTGGGGGCAGACCTACGAGCAGTACTTC. Translated: CASWGQTYEQYF.

This sequence joins TRBV3-1 (or the pseudogene TRBV3-2) and TRBJ1-2; 7 nucleotides match TRBD1. Trimming cost V 5 bases and J 4 bases; bases outside gene matches: 7. Germline-derived CDR1 and CDR2 are LGHDT and YNNKEL (reference sequence). The CDR3 is 14 residues long. The CDR3 protein is CASSSGQVFYGYTF. The DNA for the CDR3 is TGTGCCAGCAGCTCCGGACAGGTCTTCTATGGCTACACCTTC.

This CDR3 is CASSPYSFREPAYEQYF. In DNA form, the CDR3 reads TGTGCCAGCAGCCCTTACTCCTTCAGAGAACCCGCCTACGAGCAGTACTTC. This chain uses TRBV6-2 or TRBV6-3 with TRBJ2-7; D is ambiguous. Germline values: CDR1 MNHEY, CDR2 SVGEGT. V shed 6 bases and J shed 2 bases, with 23 bases lying between them. The CDR3 length is 17 residues.